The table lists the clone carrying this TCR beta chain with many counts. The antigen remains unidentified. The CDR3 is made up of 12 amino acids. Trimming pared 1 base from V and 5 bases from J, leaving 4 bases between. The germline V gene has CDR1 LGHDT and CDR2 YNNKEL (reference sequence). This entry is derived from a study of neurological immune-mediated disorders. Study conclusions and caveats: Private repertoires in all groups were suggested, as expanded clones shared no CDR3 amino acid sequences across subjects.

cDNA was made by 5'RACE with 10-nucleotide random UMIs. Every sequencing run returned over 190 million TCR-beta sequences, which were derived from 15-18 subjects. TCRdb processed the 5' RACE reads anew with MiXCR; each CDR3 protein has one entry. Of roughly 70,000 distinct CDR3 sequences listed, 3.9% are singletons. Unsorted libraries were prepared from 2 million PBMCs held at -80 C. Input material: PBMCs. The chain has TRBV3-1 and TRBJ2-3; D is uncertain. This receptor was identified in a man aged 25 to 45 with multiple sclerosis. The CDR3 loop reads CASSQVLDTQYF. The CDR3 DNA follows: TGTGCCAGCAGCCAAGTTCTAGATACGCAGTATTTT.